Listed below are T cell receptor beta chains from one sample, sequenced in a study of long-term antiretroviral therapy in people with HIV. Data came from immunoSEQ multiplex PCR; TCRdb stores just in-frame clones and leaves some out. This sample has approximately 17,000 clones, with roughly 80% found just once. Sequenced here: unsorted PBMCs, sampled 0.6 years after starting antiretroviral therapy. Receptor source: a young woman with HIV. Each CDR3 is given with its conserved first and last residue. D genes are given only for firm matches. Size values are once, few and many counts, or a class for expanded clones, and some rows have none.

CDR3 protein: CASRDLAGGNEQFF
CDR3 DNA: TGTGCCAGCAGGGACCTGGCTGGGGGCAATGAGCAGTTCTTC
V gene: TRBV2
J gene: TRBJ2-1
clone size: .
D gene: .

CDR3 protein: CASSQSGVSPLEQYF
CDR3 DNA: TGTGCCAGCAGCCAATCGGGGGTAAGTCCCCTCGAGCAGTACTTC
V gene: TRBV16
J gene: TRBJ2-7
clone size: .
D gene: .

CDR3 protein: CASSPDTHNEQFF
CDR3 DNA: TGTGCCAGCTCACCGGACACTCACAATGAGCAGTTCTTC
V gene: TRBV18
J gene: TRBJ2-1
clone size: .
D gene: .

CDR3 protein: CSVGRRGGDKNIQYF
CDR3 DNA: TGCAGCGTGGGCCGTAGGGGGGGAGACAAAAACATTCAGTACTTC
V gene: TRBV29-1
J gene: TRBJ2-4
clone size: .
D gene: .

CDR3 protein: CASSEDPGLFGANVLTF
CDR3 DNA: TGTGCCAGCAGCGAGGACCCTGGGTTGTTCGGGGCCAACGTCCTGACTTTC
V gene: TRBV9
J gene: TRBJ2-6
clone size: .
D gene: .

CDR3 protein: CASSSSWDNEQFF
CDR3 DNA: TGTGCCAGCAGTTCTAGCTGGGACAATGAGCAGTTCTTC
V gene: TRBV7-2
J gene: TRBJ2-1
clone size: .
D gene: .

CDR3 protein: CASSSIRGSYEQYF
CDR3 DNA: TGTGCCAGCAGTTCTATCCGGGGGTCCTACGAGCAGTACTTC
V gene: TRBV28
J gene: TRBJ2-7
clone size: .
D gene: .

CDR3 protein: CASRGYGYTF
CDR3 DNA: TGTGCCAGTAGGGGTTATGGCTACACCTTC
V gene: TRBV19
J gene: TRBJ1-2
clone size: once
D gene: .

CDR3 protein: CASSRNGDYGYTF
CDR3 DNA: TGTGCCAGCAGCCGAAACGGGGACTATGGCTACACCTTC
V gene: TRBV6-5
J gene: TRBJ1-2
clone size: .
D gene: .

CDR3 protein: CASSFTGADTQYF
CDR3 DNA: TGTGCCAGCAGTTTTACGGGGGCAGATACGCAGTATTTT
V gene: TRBV27
J gene: TRBJ2-3
clone size: once
D gene: .

CDR3 protein: CASSLGDISGNTIYF
CDR3 DNA: TGTGCCAGCAGCTTGGGGGATATCTCTGGAAACACCATATATTTT
V gene: TRBV7-2
J gene: TRBJ1-3
clone size: .
D gene: .

CDR3 protein: CASSSRWAYGYTF
CDR3 DNA: TGTGCCAGCAGCTCTCGGTGGGCCTATGGCTACACCTTC
V gene: TRBV7-3
J gene: TRBJ1-2
clone size: few
D gene: .

CDR3 protein: CASQGTGEETQYF
CDR3 DNA: TGTGCCAGCCAAGGGACAGGGGAAGAGACCCAGTACTTC
V gene: TRBV6-1
J gene: TRBJ2-5
clone size: .
D gene: TRBD1

CDR3 protein: CASSSPGVGYEQYF
CDR3 DNA: TGTGCCAGCAGTTCTCCAGGGGTTGGATACGAGCAGTACTTC
V gene: TRBV28
J gene: TRBJ2-7
clone size: .
D gene: .

CDR3 protein: CASSYSLSLYEQYF
CDR3 DNA: TGTGCCAGCAGTTACAGTCTTAGCTTGTACGAGCAGTACTTC
V gene: TRBV6-5
J gene: TRBJ2-7
clone size: .
D gene: .

CDR3 protein: CASSFTGGPGETQYF
CDR3 DNA: TGTGCTAGCAGCTTCACGGGAGGGCCTGGGGAGACCCAGTACTTC
V gene: TRBV7-7
J gene: TRBJ2-5
clone size: .
D gene: TRBD2

CDR3 protein: CASSVVSREQFF
CDR3 DNA: TGTGCCAGCAGCGTAGTAAGCCGAGAGCAGTTCTTC
V gene: TRBV9
J gene: TRBJ2-1
clone size: .
D gene: .

CDR3 protein: CASSIGGTEAFF
CDR3 DNA: TGTGCCAGCAGCATAGGGGGGACTGAAGCTTTCTTT
V gene: TRBV5-4
J gene: TRBJ1-1
clone size: .
D gene: .

CDR3 protein: CASSESTGNYGYTF
CDR3 DNA: TGTGCCAGCAGCGAATCGACAGGGAACTATGGCTACACCTTC
V gene: TRBV9
J gene: TRBJ1-2
clone size: .
D gene: TRBD1

CDR3 protein: CASSQEPMTYEQYF
CDR3 DNA: TGCGCCAGCAGCCAAGAACCTATGACCTACGAGCAGTACTTC
V gene: TRBV4-3
J gene: TRBJ2-7
clone size: once
D gene: .

CDR3 protein: CASSIVPGAGHEQFF
CDR3 DNA: TGTGCCAGTAGTATAGTCCCCGGGGCAGGGCATGAGCAGTTCTTC
V gene: TRBV19
J gene: TRBJ2-1
clone size: .
D gene: .

CDR3 protein: CSVEHPTRTQYF
CDR3 DNA: TGCAGCGTTGAACACCCCACGAGGACCCAGTACTTC
V gene: TRBV29-1
J gene: TRBJ2-5
clone size: .
D gene: .

CDR3 protein: CASSNRDRVGGNTIYF
CDR3 DNA: TGTGCCAGCAGTAACCGGGACAGGGTGGGAGGAAACACCATATATTTT
V gene: TRBV28
J gene: TRBJ1-3
clone size: .
D gene: TRBD1

CDR3 protein: CASSWRTGGSEQYF
CDR3 DNA: TGCGCCAGCAGCTGGAGGACAGGGGGCTCCGAGCAGTACTTC
V gene: TRBV5-1
J gene: TRBJ2-7
clone size: .
D gene: TRBD1

CDR3 protein: CASSPSTSGRSNEQFF
CDR3 DNA: TGTGCCAGCAGCCCATCGACTAGCGGGAGAAGTAATGAGCAGTTCTTC
V gene: TRBV9
J gene: TRBJ2-1
clone size: .
D gene: TRBD2

CDR3 protein: CASSQFGRAGGPHTQYF
CDR3 DNA: TGTGCCAGCAGCCAGTTCGGACGGGCGGGAGGGCCCCATACGCAGTATTTT
V gene: TRBV7-9
J gene: TRBJ2-3
clone size: few
D gene: TRBD2

CDR3 protein: CASSLGEDYGYTF
CDR3 DNA: TGTGCCAGCTCCCTTGGGGAGGACTATGGCTACACCTTC
V gene: TRBV18
J gene: TRBJ1-2
clone size: .
D gene: .

CDR3 protein: CAISESTLSPYGYTF
CDR3 DNA: TGTGCCATCAGTGAGTCGACTCTCAGCCCCTATGGCTACACCTTC
V gene: TRBV10-3
J gene: TRBJ1-2
clone size: .
D gene: .

CDR3 protein: CASSVVGDTREDQYF
CDR3 DNA: TGTGCCAGCAGCGTAGTAGGAGATACTAGAGAGGACCAGTACTTC
V gene: TRBV9
J gene: TRBJ2-5
clone size: .
D gene: .

CDR3 protein: CASSQEVGLDNQPQHF
CDR3 DNA: TGCGCCAGCAGCCAAGAAGTAGGGCTTGACAATCAGCCCCAGCATTTT
V gene: TRBV4-3
J gene: TRBJ1-5
clone size: .
D gene: .

CDR3 protein: CASSHQGNQPQHF
CDR3 DNA: TGCGCCAGCAGTCACCAGGGGAATCAGCCCCAGCATTTT
V gene: TRBV10-2
J gene: TRBJ1-5
clone size: few
D gene: .

CDR3 protein: CSASSYNEQFF
CDR3 DNA: TGCAGTGCTAGCTCCTACAATGAGCAGTTCTTC
V gene: TRBV20-1
J gene: TRBJ2-1
clone size: once
D gene: .

CDR3 protein: CASSFGGVHEQYF
CDR3 DNA: TGTGCCAGCAGCTTCGGAGGCGTGCACGAGCAGTACTTC
V gene: TRBV7-2
J gene: TRBJ2-7
clone size: .
D gene: .

CDR3 protein: CASSLSAPRYEQYF
CDR3 DNA: TGTGCCAGCAGCTTATCTGCGCCCCGCTACGAGCAGTACTTC
V gene: TRBV7-6
J gene: TRBJ2-7
clone size: .
D gene: .

CDR3 protein: CASSRYSGAYQETQYF
CDR3 DNA: TGTGCCAGCAGTCGATATAGCGGGGCGTACCAAGAGACCCAGTACTTC
V gene: TRBV27
J gene: TRBJ2-5
clone size: .
D gene: TRBD2

CDR3 protein: CSVVLLFGTMNTEAFF
CDR3 DNA: TGCAGCGTTGTGCTCTTATTTGGGACCATGAACACTGAAGCTTTCTTT
V gene: TRBV29-1
J gene: TRBJ1-1
clone size: .
D gene: .

CDR3 protein: CASSPWTNRGVYEQYF
CDR3 DNA: TGTGCCAGCAGCCCATGGACTAATCGGGGCGTCTACGAGCAGTACTTC
V gene: TRBV5-6
J gene: TRBJ2-7
clone size: .
D gene: .

CDR3 protein: CASSGGAGVLNEQFF
CDR3 DNA: TGTGCCAGCAGTGGAGGAGCGGGGGTCCTCAATGAGCAGTTCTTC
V gene: TRBV6-4
J gene: TRBJ2-1
clone size: .
D gene: TRBD2

CDR3 protein: CASSPPPGGRFGYTF
CDR3 DNA: TGTGCCAGCAGCCCTCCCCCGGGGGGGCGCTTTGGCTACACCTTC
V gene: TRBV14
J gene: TRBJ1-2
clone size: medium-sized
D gene: .

CDR3 protein: CASSRGSSADTQYF
CDR3 DNA: TGTGCCAGCAGCCGAGGAAGTTCAGCAGATACGCAGTATTTT
V gene: TRBV7-2
J gene: TRBJ2-3
clone size: .
D gene: .

CDR3 protein: CASSPDREGEKLFF
CDR3 DNA: TGCGCCAGCAGCCCGGACAGGGAGGGTGAAAAACTGTTTTTT
V gene: TRBV4-3
J gene: TRBJ1-4
clone size: .
D gene: TRBD1

CDR3 protein: CASSEGSSSYEQYF
CDR3 DNA: TGTGCCAGCAGTGAGGGCAGCAGCTCCTACGAGCAGTACTTC
V gene: TRBV6-1
J gene: TRBJ2-7
clone size: .
D gene: .

CDR3 protein: CKVLSSVGYTF
CDR3 DNA: TGCAAAGTTTTGAGCTCGGTCGGCTACACCTTC
V gene: TRBV20-1
J gene: TRBJ1-2
clone size: .
D gene: .

CDR3 protein: CASSSGPGLAGDFYEQYF
CDR3 DNA: TGTGCCAGCAGTTCGGGGCCGGGACTAGCGGGAGACTTCTACGAGCAGTACTTC
V gene: TRBV27
J gene: TRBJ2-7
clone size: .
D gene: TRBD2

CDR3 protein: CASSYSNVFNTGELFF
CDR3 DNA: TGTGCCAGCAGTTACTCGAATGTGTTTAACACCGGGGAGCTGTTTTTT
V gene: TRBV6-5
J gene: TRBJ2-2
clone size: .
D gene: .

CDR3 protein: CASSFLRAPDTQYF
CDR3 DNA: TGTGCCAGCAGCTTCCTGAGAGCCCCAGATACGCAGTATTTT
V gene: TRBV7-6
J gene: TRBJ2-3
clone size: .
D gene: .